Here is one TCR beta chain with its context. This table comes from immunoSEQ multiplex PCR, and its TCRdb copy is limited to in-frame clones, with some not included. The sample records roughly 380,000 clones, roughly 90% being singletons. These data come from a study of Ad26.COV2.S vaccination and SARS-CoV-2 variants. This CDR3 comprises 15 residues. V was trimmed by 0 bases and J by 1 base, leaving 7 bases between them. Per germline, CDR1 SGDLS and CDR2 YYNGEE. The treatment: over 15 received Ad26.COV2.S at low or high dose, single or two shots; about 5 received placebo; per-sample allocation not given. Sampling happened 63 days after the first vaccine or placebo injection.

The material sequenced was peripheral blood, taken in a trial of Ad26.COV2.S vaccine versus placebo. The gene calls are TRBV9 and TRBJ2-2; D remains ambiguous. The TCR comes from a person between 18 and 59 years old who received the Ad26.COV2.S COVID-19 vaccine or a placebo. The CDR3 nucleotides are TGTGCCAGCAGCGTAGCGGCTTTGAACACCGGGGAGCTGTTTTTT. This gives the protein CASSVAALNTGELFF.